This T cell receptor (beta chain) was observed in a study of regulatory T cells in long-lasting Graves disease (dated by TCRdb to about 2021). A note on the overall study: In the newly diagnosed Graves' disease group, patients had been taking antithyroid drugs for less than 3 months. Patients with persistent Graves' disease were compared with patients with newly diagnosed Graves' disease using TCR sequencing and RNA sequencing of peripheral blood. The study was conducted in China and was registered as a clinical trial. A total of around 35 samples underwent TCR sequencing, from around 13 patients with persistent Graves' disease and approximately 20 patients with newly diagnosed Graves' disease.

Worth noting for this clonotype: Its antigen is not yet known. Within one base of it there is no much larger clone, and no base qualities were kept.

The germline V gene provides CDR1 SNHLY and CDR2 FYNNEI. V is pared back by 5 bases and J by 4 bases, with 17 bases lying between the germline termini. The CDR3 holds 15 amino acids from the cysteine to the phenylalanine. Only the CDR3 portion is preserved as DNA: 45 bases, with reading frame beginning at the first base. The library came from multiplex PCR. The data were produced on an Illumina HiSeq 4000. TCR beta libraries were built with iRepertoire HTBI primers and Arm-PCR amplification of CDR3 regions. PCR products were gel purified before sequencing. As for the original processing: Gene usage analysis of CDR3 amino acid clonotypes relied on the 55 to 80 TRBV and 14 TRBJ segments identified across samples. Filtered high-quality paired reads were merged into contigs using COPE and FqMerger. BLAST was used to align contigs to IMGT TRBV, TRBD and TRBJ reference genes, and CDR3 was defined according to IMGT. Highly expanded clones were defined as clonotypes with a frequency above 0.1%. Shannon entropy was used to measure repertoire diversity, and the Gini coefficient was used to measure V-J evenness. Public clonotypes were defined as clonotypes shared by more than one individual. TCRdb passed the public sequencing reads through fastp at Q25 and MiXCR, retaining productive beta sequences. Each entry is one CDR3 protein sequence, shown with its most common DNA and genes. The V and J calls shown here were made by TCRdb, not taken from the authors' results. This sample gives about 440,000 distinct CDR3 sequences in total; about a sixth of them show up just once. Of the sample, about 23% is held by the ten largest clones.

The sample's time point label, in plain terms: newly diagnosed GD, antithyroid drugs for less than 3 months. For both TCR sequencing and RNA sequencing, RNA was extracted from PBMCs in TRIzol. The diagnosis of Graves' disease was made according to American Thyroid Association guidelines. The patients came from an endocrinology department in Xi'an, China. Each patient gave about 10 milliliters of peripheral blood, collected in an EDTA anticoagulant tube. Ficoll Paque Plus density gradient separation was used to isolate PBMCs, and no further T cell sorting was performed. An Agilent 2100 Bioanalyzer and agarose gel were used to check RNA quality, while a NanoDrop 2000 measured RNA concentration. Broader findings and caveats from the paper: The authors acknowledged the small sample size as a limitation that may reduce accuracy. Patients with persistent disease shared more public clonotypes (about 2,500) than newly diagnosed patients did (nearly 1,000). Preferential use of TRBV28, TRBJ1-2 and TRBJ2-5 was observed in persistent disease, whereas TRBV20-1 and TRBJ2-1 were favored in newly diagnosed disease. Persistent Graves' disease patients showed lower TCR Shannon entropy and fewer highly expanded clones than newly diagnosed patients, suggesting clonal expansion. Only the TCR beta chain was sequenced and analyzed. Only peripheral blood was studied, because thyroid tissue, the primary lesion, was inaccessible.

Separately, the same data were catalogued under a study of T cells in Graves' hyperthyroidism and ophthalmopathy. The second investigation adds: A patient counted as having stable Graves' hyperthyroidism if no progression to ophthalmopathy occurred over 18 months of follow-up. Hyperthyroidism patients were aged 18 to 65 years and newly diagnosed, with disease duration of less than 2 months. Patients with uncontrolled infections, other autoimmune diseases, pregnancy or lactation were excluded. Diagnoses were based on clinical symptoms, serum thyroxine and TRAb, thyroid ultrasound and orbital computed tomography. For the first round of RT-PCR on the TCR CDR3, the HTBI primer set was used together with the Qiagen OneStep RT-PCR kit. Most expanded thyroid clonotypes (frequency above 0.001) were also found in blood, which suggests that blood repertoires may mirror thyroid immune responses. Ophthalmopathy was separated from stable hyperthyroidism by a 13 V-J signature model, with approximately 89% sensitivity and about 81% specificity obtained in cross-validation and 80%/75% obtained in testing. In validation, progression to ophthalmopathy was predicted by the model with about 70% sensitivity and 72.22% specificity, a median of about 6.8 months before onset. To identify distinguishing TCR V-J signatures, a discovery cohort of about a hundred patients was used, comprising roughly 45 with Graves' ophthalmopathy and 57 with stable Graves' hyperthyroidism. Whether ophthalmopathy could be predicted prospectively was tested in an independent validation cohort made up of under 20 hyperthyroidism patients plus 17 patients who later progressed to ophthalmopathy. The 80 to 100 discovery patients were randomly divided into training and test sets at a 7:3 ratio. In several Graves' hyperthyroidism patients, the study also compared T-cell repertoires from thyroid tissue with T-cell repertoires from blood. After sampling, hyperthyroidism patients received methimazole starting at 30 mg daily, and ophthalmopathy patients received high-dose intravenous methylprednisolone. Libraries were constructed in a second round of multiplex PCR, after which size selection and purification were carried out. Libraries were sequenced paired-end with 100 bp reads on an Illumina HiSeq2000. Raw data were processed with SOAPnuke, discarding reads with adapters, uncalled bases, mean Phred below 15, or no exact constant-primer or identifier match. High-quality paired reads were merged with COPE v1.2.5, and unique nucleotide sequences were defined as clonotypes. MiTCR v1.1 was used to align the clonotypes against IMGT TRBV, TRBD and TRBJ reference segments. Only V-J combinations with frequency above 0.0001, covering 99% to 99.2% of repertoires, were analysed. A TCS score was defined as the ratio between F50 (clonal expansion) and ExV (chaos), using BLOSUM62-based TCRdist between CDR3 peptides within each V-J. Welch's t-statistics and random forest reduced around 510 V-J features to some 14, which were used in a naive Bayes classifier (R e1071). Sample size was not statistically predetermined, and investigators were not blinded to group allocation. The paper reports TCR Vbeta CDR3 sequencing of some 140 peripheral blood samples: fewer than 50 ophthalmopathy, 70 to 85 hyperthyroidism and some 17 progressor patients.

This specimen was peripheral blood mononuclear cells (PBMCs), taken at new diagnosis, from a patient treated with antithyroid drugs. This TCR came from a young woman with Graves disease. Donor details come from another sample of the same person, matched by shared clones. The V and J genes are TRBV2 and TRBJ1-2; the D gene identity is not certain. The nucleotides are TGTGCCAGCAGTTTTTACCGGGCCCCGGGCTATGGCTACACCTTC. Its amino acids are CASSFYRAPGYGYTF.